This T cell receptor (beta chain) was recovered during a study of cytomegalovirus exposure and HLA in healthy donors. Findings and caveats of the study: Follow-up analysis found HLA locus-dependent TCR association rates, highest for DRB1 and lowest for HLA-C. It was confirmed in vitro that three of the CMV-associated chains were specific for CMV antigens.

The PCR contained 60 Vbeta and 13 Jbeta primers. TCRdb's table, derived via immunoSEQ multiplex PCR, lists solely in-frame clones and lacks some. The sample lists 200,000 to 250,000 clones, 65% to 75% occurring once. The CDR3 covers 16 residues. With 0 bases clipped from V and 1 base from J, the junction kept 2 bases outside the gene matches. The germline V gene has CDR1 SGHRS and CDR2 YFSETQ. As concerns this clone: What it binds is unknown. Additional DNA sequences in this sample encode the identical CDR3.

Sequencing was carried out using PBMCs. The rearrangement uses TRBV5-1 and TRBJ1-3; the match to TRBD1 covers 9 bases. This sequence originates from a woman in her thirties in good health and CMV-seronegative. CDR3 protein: CASSLDGTGSGNTIYF. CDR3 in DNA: TGCGCCAGCAGCTTGGATGGGACAGGGTCTGGAAACACCATATATTTT. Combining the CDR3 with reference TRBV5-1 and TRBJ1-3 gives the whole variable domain KAGVTQTPRYLIKTRGQQVTLSCSPISGHRSVSWYQQTPGQGLQFLFEYFSETQRNKGNFPGRFSGRQFSNSRSEMNVSTLELGDSALYLCASSLDGTGSGNTIYFGEGSWLTVV.